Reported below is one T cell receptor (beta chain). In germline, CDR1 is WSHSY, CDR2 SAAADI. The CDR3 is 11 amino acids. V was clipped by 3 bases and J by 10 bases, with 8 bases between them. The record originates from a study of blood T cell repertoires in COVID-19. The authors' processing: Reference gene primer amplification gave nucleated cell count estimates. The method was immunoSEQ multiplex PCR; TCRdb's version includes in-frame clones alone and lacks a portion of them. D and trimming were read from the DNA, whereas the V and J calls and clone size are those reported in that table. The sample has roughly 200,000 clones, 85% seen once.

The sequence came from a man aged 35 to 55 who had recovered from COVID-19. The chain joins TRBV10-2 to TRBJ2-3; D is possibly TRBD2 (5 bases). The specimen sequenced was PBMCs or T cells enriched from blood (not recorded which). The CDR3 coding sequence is TGCGCCAGCAGTGAAAGGGAGTCGCAGTATTTT. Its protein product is CASSERESQYF.